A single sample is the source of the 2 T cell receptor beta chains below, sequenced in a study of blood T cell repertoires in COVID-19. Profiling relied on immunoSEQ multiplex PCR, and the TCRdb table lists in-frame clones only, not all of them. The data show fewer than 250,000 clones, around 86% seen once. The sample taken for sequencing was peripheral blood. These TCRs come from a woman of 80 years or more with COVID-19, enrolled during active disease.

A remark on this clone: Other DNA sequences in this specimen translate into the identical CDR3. The CDR3 DNA reads as TGTGCCAGCAGCCAGGGACAGGGGAGGGAGACCCAGTACTTC. Its translation is CASSQGQGRETQYF. The V call is TRBV3-1 (or the pseudogene TRBV3-2), the J call TRBJ2-5; the match to TRBD1 covers 10 bases. This CDR3 has 14 amino acids. Trimming at V came to 3 bases and at J to 5 bases, leaving 3 bases not matched to a gene. Germline values: CDR1 LGHDT, CDR2 YNNKEL (reference sequence).

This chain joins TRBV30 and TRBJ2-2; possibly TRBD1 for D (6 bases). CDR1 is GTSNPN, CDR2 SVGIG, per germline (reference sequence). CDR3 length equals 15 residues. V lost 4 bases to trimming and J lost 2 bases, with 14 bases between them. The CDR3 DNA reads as TGTGCCTGGATGCAGGGGAAGCGAAACACCGGGGAGCTGTTTTTT. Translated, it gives CAWMQGKRNTGELFF.